This T cell receptor (beta chain) was identified in a study of radiotherapy plus CTLA-4 blockade in lung cancer (dated by TCRdb to the late 2010s). Context from the whole study: Objective responses occurred in more than 15% of enrolled patients, and approximately 34% achieved disease control.

The investigation overall reported the following: After treatment with radiotherapy and ipilimumab, TCR clones that came from tumors expanded in the peripheral blood. Increased serum interferon-beta after radiation, together with early dynamic changes in blood T cell clones, were reported to be the strongest predictors of response.

CDR1 is given as SGHTA and CDR2 as FQGNSA, both from the germline V gene. Compared with germline, V lacks 3 bases and J lacks 3 bases; bases without a gene match: 11. The CDR3 runs 18 residues from the cysteine to the phenylalanine. The read is trimmed to its CDR3 DNA, 54 bases read in frame from base 1. The library relied on the immunoSEQ multiplex PCR assay. Imported from immuneACCESS, the table was reduced by TCRdb to in-frame sequences with V and J called. These copies leave out some clones; in studies compared against another copy, an unresolved V gene accounts for under half, and the cause of the remainder is not known. The sample table records fewer than 100,000 clones; less than 85% of these occur just once. Clones ranked in the top ten supply 0.79% of the sample. A word on this clone: The target of this receptor is not known. Base-call qualities are not available, and no considerably larger clone is one nucleotide away.

The study tested focal radiation therapy combined with CTLA-4 blockade (ipilimumab) in patients with chemo-refractory metastatic non-small-cell lung cancer. The chain is made from TRBV7-2 and TRBJ2-1, with 10 bases matching TRBD2. This TCR was recovered from a human donor with non-small cell lung cancer who had stable disease on radiotherapy plus ipilimumab. Sequences were derived from peripheral blood, sampled from a patient treated with radiotherapy plus ipilimumab. This receptor has the CDR3 CASSFVTSGDHIYNEQFF. The DNA sequence reads TGTGCCAGCAGCTTTGTTACTAGCGGGGACCATATCTACAATGAGCAGTTCTTC.